The 24 T cell receptor beta chains reported below all come from one sample, sequenced in a study of primary melanoma T cells and metastatic recurrence. Assay used: immunoSEQ multiplex PCR; TCRdb lists only in-frame clones, some missing. The sample comprises under 850 clones, roughly 73% of which are singletons, and about a sixth rests with the top ten. Source material: melanoma tumor tissue. These receptors were collected from a human donor with melanoma.

V usage is TRBV9 and J usage is TRBJ1-4, with TRBD1 as a possible D gene (5 bases). Trimming removed 4 bases from V and 4 bases from J, with 11 bases in between. The CDR3 contains 14 residues. CDR1 and CDR2 from the germline V gene are SGDLS and YYNGEE. CDR3 amino acids: CASSTGTGNEKLFF. The CDR3 DNA sequence: TGTGCCAGCAGCACCGGGACGGGTAATGAAAAACTGTTTTTT.

This clone was observed a few times. This sequence joins TRBV4-1 and TRBJ1-1; D gene ambiguous. V lost 0 bases to trimming and J lost 0 bases, with 8 bases between them. CDR1 and CDR2 from the germline V gene are MGHRA and YSYEKL. The CDR3 covers 15 residues. CDR3 in amino acids: CASSQEGRMNTEAFF. Written as DNA, the CDR3 is TGCGCCAGCAGCCAAGAGGGCCGTATGAACACTGAAGCTTTCTTT.

The rearrangement links TRBV28 to TRBJ2-3; possible D gene TRBD2, 6 bases. V was clipped by 3 bases and J by 3 bases, with 13 bases between them. Germline V lookup: CDR1 MDHEN, CDR2 SYDVKM. This CDR3 spans 15 amino acids. The DNA of the CDR3 is TGTGCCAGCAGTTTGGAGCGGAGGGTGACAGATACGCAGTATTTT. As protein: CASSLERRVTDTQYF.

The chain employs TRBV19 and TRBJ2-1; 7 bases line up with TRBD2. The CDR3 is made up of 16 amino acids. CDR1 is LNHDA, CDR2 SQIVND, per germline (reference sequence). Trimming took 3 bases from V and 8 from J; bases not matched to a gene: 13. The DNA of the CDR3 is TGTGCCAGTAGTATCCAGCGGGGAAAGTACTGGGATGAGCAGTTCTTC. Translated: CASSIQRGKYWDEQFF.

The V and J genes are TRBV19 and TRBJ2-7; D not certain. The CDR3 runs to 13 residues. Per the germline V gene, CDR1 is LNHDA and CDR2 is SQIVND (reference sequence). The V end was cut by 5 bases, the J end by 1 base, with 9 bases between. The CDR3 region is CASSRSLSYEQYF. As DNA, the CDR3 is TGTGCCAGTAGTCGCAGTTTATCCTACGAGCAGTACTTC. The full variable domain, in which reference TRBV19 and TRBJ2-7 provide the parts outside the CDR3, is DGGITQSPKYLFRKEGQNVTLSCEQNLNHDAMYWYRQDPGQGLRLIYYSQIVNDFQKGDIAEGYSVSREKKESFPLTVTSAQKNPTAFYLCASSRSLSYEQYFGPGTRLTVT.

The chain joins TRBV2 to TRBJ2-2; TRBD1 is a possible D gene (6 bases). Germline assignment: CDR1 SNHLY and CDR2 FYNNEI. V dropped 6 bases and J dropped 5 bases, with 13 bases sitting between them. The CDR3 length is 14 residues. CDR3 DNA sequence: TGTGCCAGCAGCGACAGGTTCGCGACCGGGGAGCTGTTTTTT. Its protein is CASSDRFATGELFF.

The chain combines TRBV5-1 with TRBJ2-4, with 7 bases that match TRBD1. Germline assignment: CDR1 SGHRS and CDR2 YFSETQ. Trimming at V came to 0 bases and at J to 6 bases, leaving 21 bases not matched to a gene. The CDR3 runs 20 residues. CDR3 sequence (DNA): TGCGCCAGCAGCTTGGAAGTAACATTGTGGGGACGAACAGGGGTAAACATTCAGTACTTC. It codes for CASSLEVTLWGRTGVNIQYF.

The chain joins TRBV27 to TRBJ2-7; possible D gene TRBD1, 5 bases. This CDR3 contains 17 residues. Germline values: CDR1 MNHEY, CDR2 SMNVEV (reference sequence). V was clipped by 10 bases and J by 3 bases, with 28 bases between them. Here the CDR3 DNA reads TGTGCCACTAGTGATTTGTTGCAGGGTACCCCTAGCTACGAGCAGTACTTC. Protein product: CATSDLLQGTPSYEQYF.

The chain has TRBV29-1 and TRBJ1-3; D not certain. CDR1 is SQVTM, CDR2 ANQGSEA, per germline. V was pared by 4 bases and J by 0 bases, with 13 bases between. The CDR3 spans 15 residues. The CDR3: CSVAWKTNSGNTIYF. Written as DNA, the CDR3 is TGCAGCGTTGCGTGGAAGACGAACTCTGGAAACACCATATATTTT.

The chain joins TRBV30 to TRBJ2-7; no reliable D call. Per the germline V gene, CDR1 is GTSNPN and CDR2 is SVGIG (reference sequence). This CDR3 has 12 amino acids. Trimming took off 5 bases at V and 2 bases at J, with 10 bases between the two ends. The CDR3 region is CAWERTPYEQYF. In nucleotides, the CDR3 is TGTGCCTGGGAGAGGACCCCCTACGAGCAGTACTTC.

The chain recombines TRBV29-1 with TRBJ2-6; D might be TRBD1 (5 bases). With 4 bases removed from V and 1 base from J, the gap between germline ends came to 11 bases. The CDR3 has 15 residues. Germline V gene data show CDR1 as SQVTM and CDR2 as ANQGSEA. CDR3 coding DNA: TGCAGCGTTGGCACCCAGGGTTCTGGGGCCAACGTCCTGACTTTC. Residues: CSVGTQGSGANVLTF.

CDR3 DNA sequence: TGCGCCAGCAGCCTCCGGGGGAGCTATGGCTACACCTTC. As protein: CASSLRGSYGYTF. This chain connects TRBV1 to TRBJ1-2. TRBV1 is described as a pseudogene. The CDR3 extends over 13 amino acids.

This clone has just one count. The chain couples TRBV6-8 to TRBJ1-2, with 7 positions matching TRBD1. The germline V gene encodes CDR1 MNHGY and CDR2 SAAAGT. This CDR3 is built from 15 residues. The junction had 12 bases not matched to a gene; V was cut back by 5 bases and J by 6 bases. As DNA, the CDR3 is TGTGCCAGCAGTCCGAACAGGGGCCCCATGGATGGCTACACCTTC. This codes for CASSPNRGPMDGYTF.

The sample holds one count of this clone. The CDR3 DNA follows: TGCGCCAGCAGTCCCCCGGGACAGGGGAGCCACGAGCAGTACTTC. It yields the protein CASSPPGQGSHEQYF. The chain employs TRBV10-1 and TRBJ2-7; TRBD1 agrees at 10 bases. The CDR3 is 15 amino acids. The germline CDR1 and CDR2 sequences are WNHNN and SYGVQD (reference sequence). The trim removed 5 bases at V and 5 bases at J, leaving 9 bases unmatched.

The chain uses TRBV10-1 and TRBJ2-3, with TRBD1 matching 7 bases. Trimming at V came to 3 bases and at J to 4 bases, leaving 4 bases not matched to a gene. The CDR3 is 14 amino acids. Germline CDR1 is WNHNN and CDR2 is SYGVQD (reference sequence). The CDR3 spells CASSDDRAADTQYF. For the CDR3, the DNA is TGCGCCAGCAGTGATGACAGGGCGGCAGATACGCAGTATTTT.

The sample holds a few counts of this clone. The J gene is TRBJ2-1, the V gene TRBV19, with a weak D call TRBD2 (7 bases). Trimming cost V 3 bases and J 8 bases, with 14 bases left between them. The germline V gene encodes CDR1 LNHDA and CDR2 SQIVND (reference sequence). The CDR3 sequence is 14 residues long. For the CDR3, the DNA is TGTGCCAGTAGTATGCGACGGGGGGCCCATGAGCAGTTCTTC. Translating it yields CASSMRRGAHEQFF.

The chain has TRBV2 and TRBJ2-3; TRBD2 aligns across 11 bases. Germline trimming cut 5 bases from V and 5 bases from J; bases unmatched to any gene: 6. Germline CDR1 reads SNHLY; CDR2 reads FYNNEI. This CDR3 comprises 15 residues. The CDR3 spells CASSKLAGVKDTQYF. The CDR3 DNA reads TGTGCCAGCAGTAAACTAGCGGGAGTTAAAGATACGCAGTATTTT.

V gene TRBV6-8 combines with J gene TRBJ2-3, with 14 bases identical to TRBD2. This CDR3 comprises 15 residues. Germline values: CDR1 MNHGY, CDR2 SAAAGT. Trimming cost V 6 bases and J 7 bases; bases outside gene matches: 6. The CDR3 loop reads CASRRLAGGLNTQYF. For the CDR3, the DNA is TGTGCCAGCAGAAGACTAGCGGGGGGGCTGAATACGCAGTATTTT.

This chain links TRBV19 with TRBJ2-3; no definite D call. The ends were cut back, 4 bases at V and 1 base at J, with 6 bases in the middle. The germline V gene encodes CDR1 LNHDA and CDR2 SQIVND (reference sequence). The length of the CDR3 is 13 residues. This chain's CDR3 is CASSTPRTDTQYF. CDR3 DNA sequence: TGTGCCAGTAGTACTCCCCGCACAGATACGCAGTATTTT. The variable domain in full, with the rest retrieved from reference TRBV19 and TRBJ2-3, is DGGITQSPKYLFRKEGQNVTLSCEQNLNHDAMYWYRQDPGQGLRLIYYSQIVNDFQKGDIAEGYSVSREKKESFPLTVTSAQKNPTAFYLCASSTPRTDTQYFGPGTRLTVL.

The gene calls are TRBV28 and TRBJ2-7; perhaps TRBD1 as D (6 bases). Germline CDR1 MDHEN, CDR2 SYDVKM. V lost 3 bases and J 2 bases, leaving 11 bases between the germline ends. This CDR3 has 14 amino acids. The chain's CDR3 is CASSFGDNPYEQYF. The CDR3 DNA reads TGTGCCAGCAGTTTTGGGGACAACCCCTACGAGCAGTACTTC. The variable domain in full, completed from reference TRBV28 and TRBJ2-7, reads DVKVTQSSRYLVKRTGEKVFLECVQDMDHENMFWYRQDPGLGLRLIYFSYDVKMKEKGDIPEGYSVSREKKERFSLILESASTNQTSMYLCASSFGDNPYEQYFGPGTRLTVT.

By frequency in the sample, this clone is large. The V and J genes are TRBV28 and TRBJ2-7; a possible D gene is TRBD2 (5 bases). The CDR3 is 14 amino acids. CDR1 is MDHEN and CDR2 is SYDVKM in the germline V gene. V lost 3 bases and J 3 bases, leaving 12 bases between the germline ends. This chain's CDR3 is CASSFGLAYYEQYF. The CDR3 DNA follows: TGTGCCAGCAGTTTTGGACTCGCCTACTACGAGCAGTACTTC.

This sequence joins TRBV7-7 and TRBJ2-7; TRBD1 aligns across 8 bases. The germline V gene has CDR1 SSHAT and CDR2 FNYEAQ (reference sequence). This CDR3 region has 15 residues. Trimming cost V 5 bases and J 5 bases; bases outside gene matches: 11. The CDR3 DNA sequence: TGTGCCAGCAGCACCTCGCAGGGGGCGTCTAACGAGCAGTACTTC. Translating gives CASSTSQGASNEQYF.

The chain links TRBV6-8 to TRBJ2-7; D is possibly TRBD2 (5 bases). This CDR3 has 13 residues. The V gene's germline CDR1 is MNHGY and CDR2 SAAAGT. Trimming left V 10 bases short and J 7 bases short, with 20 bases between. The CDR3 region has the DNA TGTGCCACCTATTCGGACCCGGAGCGGGAGCAGTACTTC. Protein sequence: CATYSDPEREQYF.

Details on this clone: Other DNA sequences of this sample code for an identical CDR3. The chain carries TRBV5-1 and TRBJ1-1, with a possible D match to TRBD1 (5 bases). The CDR3 loop spans 14 amino acids. The V end was cut by 0 bases, the J end by 3 bases, with 9 bases between. CDR1 is SGHRS and CDR2 is YFSETQ in the germline V gene. The CDR3 nucleotides are TGCGCCAGCAGCTTGGCTGGGGGGTACACTGAAGCTTTCTTT. This sequence encodes CASSLAGGYTEAFF.